What follows are 9 T cell receptor beta chains derived from one specimen sequenced in a study of siplizumab effects on memory and regulatory T cells. Generated by immunoSEQ multiplex PCR, the TCRdb table keeps only in-frame clones and is missing some. This table has over 100,000 clones, roughly 90% appearing once. Sequencing was performed on CD4+ T cells sorted from blood. These receptors originate from a human donor in good health.

The chain recombines TRBV5-4 with TRBJ2-1; 8 positions match TRBD2. The junction had 4 bases not matched to a gene; V was cut back by 2 bases and J by 6 bases. This CDR3 has 14 amino acids. CDR1 SGHNT and CDR2 YYREEE come from the germline V gene (reference sequence). The CDR3 region has the DNA TGTGCCAGCAGCTTAGGACTAGCTGCCAATGAGCAGTTCTTC. Protein: CASSLGLAANEQFF. The full variable domain, in which reference TRBV5-4 and TRBJ2-1 provide the parts outside the CDR3, is ETGVTQSPTHLIKTRGQQVTLRCSSQSGHNTVSWYQQALGQGPQFIFQYYREEENGRGNFPPRFSGLQFPNYSSELNVNALELDDSALYLCASSLGLAANEQFFGPGTRLTVL.

In its sample, this clone was seen a few times. This chain uses TRBV6-1 with TRBJ1-2, with D hard to call. V lost 7 bases, J lost 6 bases, and 21 bases lay in between. The CDR3 covers 15 residues. Germline values: CDR1 MNHNS, CDR2 SASEGT. The CDR3 nucleotides are TGTGCCAGCACCACCTGGGTTGCGAGCTCGAATGGCTACACCTTC. This codes for CASTTWVASSNGYTF.

V and J are TRBV7-2 and TRBJ2-1; D not resolved. CDR3 length equals 14 residues. Per germline, CDR1 SGHTA and CDR2 FQGNSA. The V gene lost 0 bases and the J gene lost 7 bases, with 10 bases spanning the gap. CDR3 DNA: TGTGCCAGCAGCTTAGCTGGCGGATTGAATGAGCAGTTCTTC. It codes for CASSLAGGLNEQFF.

The gene calls are TRBV30 and TRBJ1-1; D unresolved. The CDR3 is 12 amino acids. V dropped 2 bases and J dropped 8 bases, with 12 bases sitting between them. The germline V gene encodes CDR1 GTSNPN and CDR2 SVGIG (reference sequence). The CDR3 DNA is TGTGCCTGGAGTCCCATTGTGAGAGAAGCTTTCTTT. Translation gives CAWSPIVREAFF.

This chain joins TRBV7-6 and TRBJ2-4, with D perhaps TRBD2 (6 bases). CDR3 size: 16 residues. Germline CDR1 reads SGHVS; CDR2 reads FNYEAQ. Between the trimmed V and J ends, which lost 5 bases and 2 bases, there was a span of 16 bases. The CDR3 region is CASSPTPLATKNIQYF. The CDR3 bases are TGTGCCAGCAGCCCTACCCCCCTAGCGACCAAAAACATTCAGTACTTC.

The chain combines TRBV19 with TRBJ2-3; unclear D gene. V lost 4 bases and J lost 6, with 5 bases in between. This CDR3 is 11 amino acids long. Germline loops: CDR1 LNHDA, CDR2 SQIVND (reference sequence). The CDR3 sequence is CASSKSDTQYF. Here the CDR3 DNA reads TGTGCCAGTAGTAAATCGGATACGCAGTATTTT.

This rearrangement joins TRBV4-1 to TRBJ2-2; D gene ambiguous. Trimming cost V 0 bases and J 0 bases, with 11 bases left between them. Germline CDR1 and CDR2: MGHRA and YSYEKL. This CDR3 has 17 residues. The CDR3 reads CASSQETRRPNTGELFF. DNA of the CDR3: TGCGCCAGCAGCCAAGAGACACGTCGCCCGAACACCGGGGAGCTGTTTTTT.

The chain joins TRBV6-5 to TRBJ1-2, with D possibly matching TRBD1 (5 bases). This CDR3 has 12 amino acids. CDR1 is MNHEY, CDR2 SVGAGI, per germline. The V end was cut by 6 bases, the J end by 4 bases, with 9 bases between. The CDR3 DNA follows: TGTGCCAGCAGGCGGGGCTCCTATGGCTACACCTTC. Amino acids: CASRRGSYGYTF.

The gene calls are TRBV9 and TRBJ2-7; possible D gene TRBD1, 5 bases. Germline CDR1 reads SGDLS; CDR2 reads YYNGEE. V shed 0 bases and J shed 3 bases, with 10 bases lying between them. The CDR3 consists of 14 residues. This CDR3 reads CASSVGGGYYEQYF. Here the CDR3 DNA reads TGTGCCAGCAGCGTAGGGGGCGGTTACTACGAGCAGTACTTC. The variable domain in full, completed from reference TRBV9 and TRBJ2-7, reads DSGVTQTPKHLITATGQRVTLRCSPRSGDLSVYWYQQSLDQGLQFLIQYYNGEERAKGNILERFSAQQFPDLHSELNLSSLELGDSALYFCASSVGGGYYEQYFGPGTRLTVT.